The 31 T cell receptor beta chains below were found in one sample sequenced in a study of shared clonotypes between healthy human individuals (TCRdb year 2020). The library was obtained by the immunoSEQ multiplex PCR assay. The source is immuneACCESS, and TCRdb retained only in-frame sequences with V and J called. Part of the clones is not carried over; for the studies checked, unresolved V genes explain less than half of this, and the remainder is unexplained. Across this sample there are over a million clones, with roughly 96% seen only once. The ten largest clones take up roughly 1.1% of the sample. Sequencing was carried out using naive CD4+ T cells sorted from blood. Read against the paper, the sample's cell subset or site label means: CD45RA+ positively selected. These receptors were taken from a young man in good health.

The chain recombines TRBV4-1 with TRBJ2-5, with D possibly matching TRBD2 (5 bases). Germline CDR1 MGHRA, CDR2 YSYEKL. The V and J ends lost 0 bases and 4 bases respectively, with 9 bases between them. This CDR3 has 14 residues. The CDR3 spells CASSQDYGRETQYF. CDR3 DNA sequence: TGCGCCAGCAGCCAAGATTATGGGAGAGAGACCCAGTACTTC.

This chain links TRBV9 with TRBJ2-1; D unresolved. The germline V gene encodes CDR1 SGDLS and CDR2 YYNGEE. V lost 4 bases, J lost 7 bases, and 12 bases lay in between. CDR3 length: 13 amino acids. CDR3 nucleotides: TGTGCCAGCAGCACTCGACCCCGAAATGAGCAGTTCTTC. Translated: CASSTRPRNEQFF.

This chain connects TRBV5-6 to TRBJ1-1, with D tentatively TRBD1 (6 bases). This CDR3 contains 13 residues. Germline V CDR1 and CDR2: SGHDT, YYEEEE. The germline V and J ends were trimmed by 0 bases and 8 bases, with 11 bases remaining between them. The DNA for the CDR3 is TGTGCCAGCAGCTTGGAACTGGACAGAGAAGCTTTCTTT. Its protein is CASSLELDREAFF.

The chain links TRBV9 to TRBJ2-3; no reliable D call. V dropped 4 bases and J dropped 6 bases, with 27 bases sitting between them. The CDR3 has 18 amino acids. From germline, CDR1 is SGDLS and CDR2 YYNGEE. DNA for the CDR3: TGTGCCAGCAGCAAGCAGACGAGGACCCGCACCCCCGGGGATACGCAGTATTTT. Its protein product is CASSKQTRTRTPGDTQYF.

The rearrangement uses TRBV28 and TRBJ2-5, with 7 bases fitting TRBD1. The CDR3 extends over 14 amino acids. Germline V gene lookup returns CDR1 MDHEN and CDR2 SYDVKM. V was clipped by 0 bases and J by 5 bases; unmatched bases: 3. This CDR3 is CASSLWTGMETQYF. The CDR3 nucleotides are TGTGCCAGCAGTTTATGGACAGGGATGGAGACCCAGTACTTC.

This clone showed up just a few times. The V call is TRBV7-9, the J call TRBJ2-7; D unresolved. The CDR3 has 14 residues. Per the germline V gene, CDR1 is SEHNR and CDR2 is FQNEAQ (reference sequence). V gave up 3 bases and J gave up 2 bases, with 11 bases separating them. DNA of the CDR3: TGTGCCAGCAGCTTGGATATTAACACCTACGAGCAGTACTTC. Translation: CASSLDINTYEQYF.

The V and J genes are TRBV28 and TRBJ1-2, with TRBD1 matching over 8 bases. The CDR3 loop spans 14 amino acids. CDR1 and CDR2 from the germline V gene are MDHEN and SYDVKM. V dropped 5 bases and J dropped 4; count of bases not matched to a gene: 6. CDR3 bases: TGTGCCAGCAGTCGACAGGGGCTATCCTATGGCTACACCTTC. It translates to CASSRQGLSYGYTF.

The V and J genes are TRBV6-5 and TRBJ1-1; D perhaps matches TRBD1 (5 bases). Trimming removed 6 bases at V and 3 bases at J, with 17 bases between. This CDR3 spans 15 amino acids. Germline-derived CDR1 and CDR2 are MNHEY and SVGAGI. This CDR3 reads CASRIQGFTDTEAFF. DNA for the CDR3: TGTGCCAGCAGAATTCAGGGATTTACGGACACTGAAGCTTTCTTT.

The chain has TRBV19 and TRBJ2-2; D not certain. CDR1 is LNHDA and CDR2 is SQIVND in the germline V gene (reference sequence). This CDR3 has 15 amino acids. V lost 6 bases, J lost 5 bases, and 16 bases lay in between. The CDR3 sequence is CASRPALHTTGELFF. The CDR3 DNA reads TGTGCCAGTAGGCCAGCACTTCATACAACCGGGGAGCTGTTTTTT.

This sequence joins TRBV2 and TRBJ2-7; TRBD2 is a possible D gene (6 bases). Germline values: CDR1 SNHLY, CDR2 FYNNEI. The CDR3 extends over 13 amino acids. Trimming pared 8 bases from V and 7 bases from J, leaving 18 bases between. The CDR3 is CASGRDWLTEQYF. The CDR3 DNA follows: TGTGCCAGCGGCCGGGACTGGTTAACAGAGCAGTACTTC.

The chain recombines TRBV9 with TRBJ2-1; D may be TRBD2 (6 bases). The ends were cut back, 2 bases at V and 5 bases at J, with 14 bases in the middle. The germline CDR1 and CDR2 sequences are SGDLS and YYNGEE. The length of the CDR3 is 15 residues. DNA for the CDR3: TGTGCCAGCAGCGTTTATACGGGAGTAGACAATGAGCAGTTCTTC. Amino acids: CASSVYTGVDNEQFF.

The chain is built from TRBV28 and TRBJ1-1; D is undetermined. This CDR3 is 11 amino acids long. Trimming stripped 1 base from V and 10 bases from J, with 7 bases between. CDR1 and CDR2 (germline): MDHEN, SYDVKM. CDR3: CASSLLDRAFF. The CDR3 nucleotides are TGTGCCAGCAGTTTATTGGATCGAGCTTTCTTT.

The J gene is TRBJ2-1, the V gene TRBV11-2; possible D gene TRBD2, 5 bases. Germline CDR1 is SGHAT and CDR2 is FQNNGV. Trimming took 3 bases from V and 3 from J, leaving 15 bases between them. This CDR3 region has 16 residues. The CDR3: CASSFGSGDYYNEQFF. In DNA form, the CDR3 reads TGTGCCAGCAGCTTTGGAAGCGGCGATTACTACAATGAGCAGTTCTTC.

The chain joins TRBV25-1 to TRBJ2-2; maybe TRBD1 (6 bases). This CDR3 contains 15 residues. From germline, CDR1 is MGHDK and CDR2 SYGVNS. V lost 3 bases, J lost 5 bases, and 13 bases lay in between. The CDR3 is CASSDPSQGTGELFF. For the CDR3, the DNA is TGTGCCAGCAGTGATCCCAGTCAGGGGACCGGGGAGCTGTTTTTT. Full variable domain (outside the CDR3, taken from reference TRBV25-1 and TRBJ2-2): EADIYQTPRYLVIGTGKKITLECSQTMGHDKMYWYQQDPGMELHLIHYSYGVNSTEKGDLSSESTVSRIRTEHFPLTLESARPSHTSQYLCASSDPSQGTGELFFGEGSRLTVL.

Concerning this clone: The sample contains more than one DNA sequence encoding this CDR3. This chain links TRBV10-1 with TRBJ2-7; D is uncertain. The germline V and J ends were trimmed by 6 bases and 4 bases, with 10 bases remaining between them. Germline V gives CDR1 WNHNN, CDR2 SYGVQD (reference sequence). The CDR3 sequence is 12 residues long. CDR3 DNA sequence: TGCGCCAGCAGCGATGGTCCGTACGAGCAGTACTTC. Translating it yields CASSDGPYEQYF.

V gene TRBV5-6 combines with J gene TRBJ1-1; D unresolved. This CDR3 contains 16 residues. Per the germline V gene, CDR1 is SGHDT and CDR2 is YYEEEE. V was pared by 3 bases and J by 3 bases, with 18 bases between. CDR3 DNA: TGTGCCAGCAGCTCATTATCTGGGATCGGGGACACTGAAGCTTTCTTT. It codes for CASSSLSGIGDTEAFF.

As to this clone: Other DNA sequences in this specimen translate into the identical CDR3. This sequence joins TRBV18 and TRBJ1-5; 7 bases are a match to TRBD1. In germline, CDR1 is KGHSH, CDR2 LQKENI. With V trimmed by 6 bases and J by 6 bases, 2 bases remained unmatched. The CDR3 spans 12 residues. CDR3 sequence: CASSPGGQPQHF. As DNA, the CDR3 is TGTGCCAGCTCCCCAGGGGGTCAGCCCCAGCATTTT.

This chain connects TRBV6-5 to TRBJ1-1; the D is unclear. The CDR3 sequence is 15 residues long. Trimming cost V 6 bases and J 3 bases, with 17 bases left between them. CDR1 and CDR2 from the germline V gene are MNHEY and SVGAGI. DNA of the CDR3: TGTGCCAGCAGCCTTAATCGGGGATTAGACACTGAAGCTTTCTTT. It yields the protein CASSLNRGLDTEAFF.

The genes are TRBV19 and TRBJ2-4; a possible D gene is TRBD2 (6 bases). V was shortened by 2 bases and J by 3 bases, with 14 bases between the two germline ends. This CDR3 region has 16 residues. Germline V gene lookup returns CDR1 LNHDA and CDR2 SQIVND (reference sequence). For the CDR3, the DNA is TGTGCCAGTAGTATATTGGGGGGACGCGTCAAAAACATTCAGTACTTC. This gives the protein CASSILGGRVKNIQYF.

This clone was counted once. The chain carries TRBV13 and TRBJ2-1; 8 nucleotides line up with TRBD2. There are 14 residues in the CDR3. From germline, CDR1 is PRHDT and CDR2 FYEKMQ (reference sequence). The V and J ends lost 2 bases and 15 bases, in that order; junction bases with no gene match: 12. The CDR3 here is CASSLSGSGREWFF. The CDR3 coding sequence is TGTGCCAGCAGCTTATCGGGGAGCGGGAGAGAATGGTTCTTC. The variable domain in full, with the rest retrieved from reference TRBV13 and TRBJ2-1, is AAGVIQSPRHLIKEKRETATLKCYPIPRHDTVYWYQQGPGQDPQFLISFYEKMQSDKGSIPDRFSAQQFSDYHSELNMSSLELGDSALYFCASSLSGSGREWFFGPGTRLTVL.

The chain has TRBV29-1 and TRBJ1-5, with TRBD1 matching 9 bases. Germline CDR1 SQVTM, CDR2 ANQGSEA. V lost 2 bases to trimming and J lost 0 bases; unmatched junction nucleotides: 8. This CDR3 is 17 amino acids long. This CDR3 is CSVERDRVFSSNQPQHF. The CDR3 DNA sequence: TGCAGCGTTGAACGGGACAGGGTCTTTAGTAGCAATCAGCCCCAGCATTTT. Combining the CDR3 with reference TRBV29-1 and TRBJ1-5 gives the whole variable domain SAVISQKPSRDICQRGTSLTIQCQVDSQVTMMFWYRQQPGQSLTLIATANQGSEATYESGFVIDKFPISRPNLTFSTLTVSNMSPEDSSIYLCSVERDRVFSSNQPQHFGDGTRLSIL.

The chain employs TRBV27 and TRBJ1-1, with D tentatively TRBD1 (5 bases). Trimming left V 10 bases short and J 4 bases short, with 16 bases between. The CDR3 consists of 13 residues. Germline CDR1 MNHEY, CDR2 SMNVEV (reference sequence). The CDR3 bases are TGTGCCACATCGTTTGGGGCGCGCACTGAAGCTTTCTTT. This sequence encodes CATSFGARTEAFF.

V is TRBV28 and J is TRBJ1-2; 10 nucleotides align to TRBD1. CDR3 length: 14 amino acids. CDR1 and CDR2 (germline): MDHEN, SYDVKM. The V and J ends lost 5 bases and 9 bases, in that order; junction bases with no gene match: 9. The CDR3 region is CASSGPGTGVSYTF. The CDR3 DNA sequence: TGTGCCAGCAGTGGACCCGGGACAGGGGTAAGCTACACCTTC.

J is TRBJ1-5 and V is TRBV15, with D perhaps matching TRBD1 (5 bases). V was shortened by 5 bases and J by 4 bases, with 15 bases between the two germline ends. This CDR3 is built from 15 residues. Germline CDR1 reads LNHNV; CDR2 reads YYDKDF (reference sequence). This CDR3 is CATSLKAGGNQPQHF. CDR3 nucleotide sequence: TGTGCCACCAGCCTTAAAGCTGGGGGAAATCAGCCCCAGCATTTT.

The CDR3, as DNA: TGTGCCAGCAGTTTTGGAAGCGGGAGTATCTACAATGAGCAGTTCTTC. Its translation is CASSFGSGSIYNEQFF. The chain employs TRBV5-4 and TRBJ2-1; 8 bases fit TRBD2. The CDR3 runs 16 residues. With 5 bases clipped from V and 3 bases from J, the junction kept 10 bases outside the gene matches. CDR1 and CDR2 from the germline V gene are SGHNT and YYREEE (reference sequence).

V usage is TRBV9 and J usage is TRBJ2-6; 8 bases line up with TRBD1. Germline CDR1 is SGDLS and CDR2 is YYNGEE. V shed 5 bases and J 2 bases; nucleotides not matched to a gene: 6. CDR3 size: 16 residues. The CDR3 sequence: CASRPDRDAGANVLTF. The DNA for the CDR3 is TGTGCCAGCAGACCGGACAGGGACGCTGGGGCCAACGTCCTGACTTTC. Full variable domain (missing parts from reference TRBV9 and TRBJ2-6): DSGVTQTPKHLITATGQRVTLRCSPRSGDLSVYWYQQSLDQGLQFLIQYYNGEERAKGNILERFSAQQFPDLHSELNLSSLELGDSALYFCASRPDRDAGANVLTFGAGSRLTVL.

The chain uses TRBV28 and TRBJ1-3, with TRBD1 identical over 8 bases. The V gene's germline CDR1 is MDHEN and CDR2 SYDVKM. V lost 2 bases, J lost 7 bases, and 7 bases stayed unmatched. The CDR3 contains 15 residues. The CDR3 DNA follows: TGTGCCAGCAGTTTACGATCGGGACAGGCGAACACCATATATTTT. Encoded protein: CASSLRSGQANTIYF.

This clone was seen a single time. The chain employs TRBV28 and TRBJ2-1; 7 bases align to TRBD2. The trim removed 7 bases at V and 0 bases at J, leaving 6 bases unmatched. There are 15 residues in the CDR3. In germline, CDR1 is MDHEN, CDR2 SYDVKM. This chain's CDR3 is CASIPPSGSYNEQFF. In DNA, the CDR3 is TGTGCCAGCATCCCCCCTAGCGGCTCCTACAATGAGCAGTTCTTC.

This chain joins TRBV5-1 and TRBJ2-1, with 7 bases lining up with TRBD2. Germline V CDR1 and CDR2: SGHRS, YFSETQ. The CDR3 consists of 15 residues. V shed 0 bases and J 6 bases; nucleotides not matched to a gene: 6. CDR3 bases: TGCGCCAGCAGCTTGGGACTAGCTGATGTCAATGAGCAGTTCTTC. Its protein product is CASSLGLADVNEQFF.

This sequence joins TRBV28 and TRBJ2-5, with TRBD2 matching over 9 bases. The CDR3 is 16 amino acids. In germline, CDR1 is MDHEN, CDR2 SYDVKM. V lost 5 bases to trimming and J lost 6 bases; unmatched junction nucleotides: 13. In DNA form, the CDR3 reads TGTGCCAGCAGTCTAGCGGGACCAACCCAGTCAAAGACCCAGTACTTC. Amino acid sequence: CASSLAGPTQSKTQYF.

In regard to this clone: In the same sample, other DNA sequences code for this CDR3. DNA for the CDR3: TGTGCCAGCAGCTTGGTAGCGGGAATGAACACTGAAGCTTTCTTT. This translates into CASSLVAGMNTEAFF. This sequence joins TRBV5-4 and TRBJ1-1; D ambiguous. The germline CDR1 and CDR2 sequences are SGHNT and YYREEE (reference sequence). Trimming left V 0 bases short and J 0 bases short, with 9 bases between. The CDR3 is 15 amino acids.